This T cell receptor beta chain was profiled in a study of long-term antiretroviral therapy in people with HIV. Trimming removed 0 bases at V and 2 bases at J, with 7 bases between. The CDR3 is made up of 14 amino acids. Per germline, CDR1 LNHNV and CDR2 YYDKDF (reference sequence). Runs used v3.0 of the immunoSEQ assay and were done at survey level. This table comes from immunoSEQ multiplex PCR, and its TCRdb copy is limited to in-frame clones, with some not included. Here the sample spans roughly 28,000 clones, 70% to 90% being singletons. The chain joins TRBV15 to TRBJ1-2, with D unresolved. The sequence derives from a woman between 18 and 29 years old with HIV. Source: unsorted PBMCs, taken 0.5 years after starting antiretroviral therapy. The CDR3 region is CATSRDRQNYGYTF. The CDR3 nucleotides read TGTGCCACCAGCAGAGATCGGCAGAACTATGGCTACACCTTC.